This record looks at one T cell receptor (beta chain) sequence and its context. Per the germline V gene, CDR1 is MDHEN and CDR2 is SYDVKM. The ends were cut back, 7 bases at V and 0 bases at J, with 9 bases in the middle. The CDR3 runs to 13 residues. The source of the sample is a study of blood T cell repertoires in COVID-19. The overall study: Researchers got acute and convalescent COVID-19 samples from the United States, Italy and Spain. PBMCs, B-cell-depleted T cells, or T cells were the source of the cDNA or gDNA that made up the material.

Per the original methods: Nucleated cell counts were estimated from reference gene primer amplification. The repertoire was sequenced with immunoSEQ multiplex PCR; TCRdb's copy has only in-frame clones and lacks some. The DNA gave D and trimming, while V, J and clone size come from that table. The table shows 95,000 to 110,000 clones, with about 88% occurring only once. The TCR sequence derives from a human donor in a cohort sampled during active COVID-19. The chain recombines TRBV28 with TRBJ1-1, with D unclear. The sequenced sample was peripheral blood. The CDR3 DNA reads TGTGCCAGCATCCCAGGATTGAACACTGAAGCTTTCTTT. Its protein product is CASIPGLNTEAFF.